The 3 T cell receptor beta chains below were found in one sample sequenced in a study of blood T cells in healthy people across ages. The use of a sample-barcoded 5' primer and a J-beta primer mix characterized a second PCR of roughly 7 to 11 cycles. TCRdb called the 5' RACE reads again in MiXCR, with one record for every CDR3 protein. The sample yields some 880,000 distinct CDR3 sequences, under 40% seen once. Sequenced: blood. Receptor source: a man younger than 35 in good health.

This clonotype was seen more than once but under ten times. J is TRBJ1-4 and V is TRBV4-3, with TRBD1 matching over 8 bases. CDR1 is LGHNA and CDR2 is YSLEER in the germline V gene. This CDR3 spans 17 amino acids. V lost 0 bases, J lost 4 bases, and 7 bases stayed unmatched. CDR3 bases: TGCGCCAGCAGCCAAGATCGCCAGGGGGCCCATAATGAAAAACTGTTTTTT. Its protein is CASSQDRQGAHNEKLFF.

This chain joins TRBV20-1 and TRBJ2-1; tentatively, D is TRBD1 (6 bases). The germline CDR1 and CDR2 sequences are DFQATT and SNEGSKA (reference sequence). Trimming pared 8 bases from V and 2 bases from J, leaving 16 bases between. CDR3 size: 14 residues. CDR3 loop: CSPTRDTTYNEQFF. In DNA, the CDR3 is TGCAGTCCTACCCGGGACACCACCTACAATGAGCAGTTCTTC.

This clonotype showed up many times. The chain employs TRBV7-2 and TRBJ2-3; the D is unclear. Germline CDR1 SGHTA, CDR2 FQGNSA. CDR3 size: 14 residues. The V end was cut by 1 base, the J end by 1 base, with 6 bases between. CDR3 amino acids: CASSLGWGTDTQYF. Here the CDR3 DNA reads TGTGCCAGCAGCTTAGGGTGGGGCACAGATACGCAGTATTTT.